Shown below are 25 T cell receptor beta chains from a single sample sequenced in a study of shared clonotypes between healthy human individuals. Only in-frame clones appear in the TCRdb table, and some are missing; sequencing was by immunoSEQ multiplex PCR. This table has about 680,000 clones, about three quarters appearing once. The material sequenced was memory CD4+ T cells sorted from blood. Regarding subset: CD45RA-negative fraction. Receptor source: a woman aged 30 to 39 in good health.

The CDR3 DNA reads TGTGCCAGCAGTGAACGGAGGACTAGCGGGAGAGATACGCAGTATTTT. Protein product: CASSERRTSGRDTQYF. J is TRBJ2-3 and V is TRBV25-1; 13 bases are shared with TRBD2. J lost 5 bases, V lost 2 bases, and 4 bases had no gene match. Germline V CDR1 and CDR2: MGHDK, SYGVNS. This CDR3 has 16 residues. Looking up the rest from reference TRBV25-1 and TRBJ2-3 gives the full variable domain: EADIYQTPRYLVIGTGKKITLECSQTMGHDKMYWYQQDPGMELHLIHYSYGVNSTEKGDLSSESTVSRIRTEHFPLTLESARPSHTSQYLCASSERRTSGRDTQYFGPGTRLTVL.

The chain joins TRBV27 to TRBJ1-2; D unresolved. V lost 6 bases, J lost 4 bases, and 15 bases lay in between. The CDR3 has 14 residues. Germline values: CDR1 MNHEY, CDR2 SMNVEV (reference sequence). CDR3 nucleotides: TGTGCCAGCAGGGGTATCCCGACTACCTATGGCTACACCTTC. Its protein is CASRGIPTTYGYTF.

The chain combines TRBV19 with TRBJ1-1, with D uncertain. Germline values: CDR1 LNHDA, CDR2 SQIVND (reference sequence). The CDR3 length is 15 residues. V lost 4 bases and J lost 3, with 15 bases in between. Here the CDR3 reads CASSTGDGWDTEAFF. CDR3 in DNA: TGTGCCAGTAGTACCGGGGATGGTTGGGACACTGAAGCTTTCTTT.

The J gene is TRBJ2-1, the V gene TRBV28; perhaps D is TRBD1 or TRBD2 (7 bases each). V was shortened by 6 bases and J by 4 bases, with 22 bases between the two germline ends. CDR1 MDHEN and CDR2 SYDVKM come from the germline V gene. The CDR3 consists of 17 residues. The CDR3 DNA is TGTGCCAGCAGACCCACAGGGGATTGGGGGGGATACAATGAGCAGTTCTTC. Translation gives CASRPTGDWGGYNEQFF.

There are a few counts of this clone. This chain joins TRBV28 and TRBJ1-5; D is perhaps TRBD1 (5 bases). V was clipped by 5 bases and J by 2 bases, with 10 bases between them. Germline assignment: CDR1 MDHEN and CDR2 SYDVKM. CDR3 length: 14 residues. As DNA, the CDR3 is TGTGCCAGCAGTGGGGGGTTAGGCAATCAGCCCCAGCATTTT. Translated, it gives CASSGGLGNQPQHF.

This chain uses TRBV18 with TRBJ1-2, with a weak D call TRBD1 (5 bases). The ends were cut back, 5 bases at V and 3 bases at J, with 10 bases in the middle. The CDR3 runs 13 residues. Germline CDR1 and CDR2: KGHSH and LQKENI. The CDR3 sequence is CASSAGRDYGYTF. In DNA, the CDR3 is TGTGCCAGCTCAGCGGGACGGGACTATGGCTACACCTTC.

V is TRBV27 and J is TRBJ2-3; tentative D call: TRBD2 (6 bases). This CDR3 is built from 15 residues. V dropped 11 bases and J dropped 0 bases, with 18 bases sitting between them. Germline loops: CDR1 MNHEY, CDR2 SMNVEV (reference sequence). Here the CDR3 DNA reads TGTGCCGCCCGGAGGAGCGGGCCTAGCACAGATACGCAGTATTTT. Protein product: CAARRSGPSTDTQYF.

This clone qualifies as medium-sized. V usage is TRBV7-6 and J usage is TRBJ1-1; D might be TRBD1 (5 bases). CDR3 size: 16 residues. V was cut by 3 bases and J by 6 bases, with 20 bases left in between. Germline CDR1 and CDR2: SGHVS and FNYEAQ. The CDR3 sequence: CASSFVLGEGISEAFF. The DNA of the CDR3 is TGTGCCAGCAGCTTCGTCCTGGGGGAGGGCATCTCTGAAGCTTTCTTT.

In its sample, this clone was seen once. This sequence joins TRBV19 and TRBJ1-4, with D maybe TRBD1 (6 bases). Trimming took off 5 bases at V and 3 bases at J, with 13 bases between the two ends. Germline CDR1 is LNHDA and CDR2 is SQIVND (reference sequence). This CDR3 is built from 15 residues. The CDR3 region has the DNA TGTGCCAGTAGTTCAGGGGATTTGGCTAATGAAAAACTGTTTTTT. This encodes CASSSGDLANEKLFF.

The chain couples TRBV28 to TRBJ2-7; D uncertain. Germline CDR1 MDHEN, CDR2 SYDVKM. The germline V and J ends were trimmed by 8 bases and 7 bases, with 9 bases remaining between them. The CDR3 totals 10 residues. The CDR3, as DNA: TGTGCCAGCGGCTTGCATGAGCAGTACTTC. It encodes CASGLHEQYF. Supplemented by reference TRBV28 and TRBJ2-7, the full variable domain reads DVKVTQSSRYLVKRTGEKVFLECVQDMDHENMFWYRQDPGLGLRLIYFSYDVKMKEKGDIPEGYSVSREKKERFSLILESASTNQTSMYLCASGLHEQYFGPGTRLTVT.

The J gene is TRBJ1-1, the V gene TRBV2; D is ambiguous. The germline CDR1 and CDR2 sequences are SNHLY and FYNNEI. This CDR3 has 13 residues. V was cut by 6 bases and J by 2 bases, with 10 bases left in between. CDR3 loop: CASRPQVNTEAFF. The CDR3 DNA reads as TGTGCCAGCAGGCCGCAGGTTAACACTGAAGCTTTCTTT.

The chain combines TRBV7-2 with TRBJ2-1, with TRBD2 identical over 12 bases. The germline CDR1 and CDR2 sequences are SGHTA and FQGNSA. The CDR3 spans 16 residues. Trimming took 1 base from V and 11 from J; bases not matched to a gene: 9. The CDR3 reads CASSLEVLAGGYKQFF. The CDR3 nucleotides read TGTGCCAGCAGCTTAGAGGTCCTAGCGGGGGGGTACAAGCAGTTCTTC.

The rearrangement joins TRBV7-8 to TRBJ1-5; D ambiguous. CDR1 SGHVS and CDR2 FQNEAQ come from the germline V gene. This CDR3 comprises 13 residues. With 2 bases removed from V and 3 bases from J, the gap between germline ends came to 5 bases. In nucleotides, the CDR3 is TGTGCCAGCAGCTTAATGGACAATCAGCCCCAGCATTTT. Residues: CASSLMDNQPQHF.

The rearrangement uses TRBV7-2 and TRBJ1-5; no clear D. Trimming took off 1 base at V and 4 bases at J, with 11 bases between the two ends. The CDR3 runs 15 residues. Germline V gene sequence: CDR1 SGHTA, CDR2 FQGNSA. CDR3 region: CASSLEALRNQPQHF. The CDR3 DNA sequence: TGTGCCAGCAGCTTAGAGGCCCTAAGGAATCAGCCCCAGCATTTT. Supplemented by reference TRBV7-2 and TRBJ1-5, the full variable domain reads GAGVSQSPSNKVTEKGKDVELRCDPISGHTALYWYRQSLGQGLEFLIYFQGNSAPDKSGLPSDRFSAERTGGSVSTLTIQRTQQEDSAVYLCASSLEALRNQPQHFGDGTRLSIL.

This clone was picked up a small number of times. A junction boundary mismatches the germline segment, possibly from a read error. J is TRBJ2-2 and V is TRBV6-5, with 10 bases aligning to TRBD1. CDR1 is MNHEY and CDR2 is SVGAGI in the germline V gene. This CDR3 is 14 amino acids long. CDR3 protein: CAAAGQGNSGELFF. CDR3 sequence (DNA): TGTGCCGCCGCGGGACAGGGGAACTCCGGGGAGCTGTTTTTT.

Concerning this clone itself: This may stem from a read error, because a much larger clone lies one nucleotide away. This sample also contains other DNA sequences that code for the same CDR3. The V gene is TRBV5-1, the J gene TRBJ2-5, with D perhaps matching TRBD2 (6 bases). V gave up 4 bases and J gave up 7 bases, with 8 bases separating them. The CDR3 runs 11 residues. Germline V gene lookup returns CDR1 SGHRS and CDR2 YFSETQ. The CDR3 coding sequence is TGCGCCAGCAGCCCCGGGGGGACCCAGTACTTC. Amino acid sequence: CASSPGGTQYF.

This chain connects TRBV6-6 to TRBJ1-2, with D tentatively TRBD1 (6 bases). The CDR3 covers 13 residues. The germline V and J ends were trimmed by 2 bases and 8 bases, with 12 bases remaining between them. Germline loops: CDR1 MNHNY, CDR2 SVGAGI (reference sequence). The CDR3 protein is CASSYGTPWGYTF. In nucleotides, the CDR3 is TGTGCCAGCAGTTACGGGACACCGTGGGGCTACACCTTC.

The chain has TRBV5-4 and TRBJ2-2; TRBD2 aligns across 10 bases. The V gene's germline CDR1 is SGHNT and CDR2 YYREEE (reference sequence). Unmatched junction bases numbered 10, after V lost 1 base and J lost 4 bases. CDR3 length: 18 amino acids. CDR3 nucleotide sequence: TGTGCCAGCAGCTTGTATTTCCTAGCGGGAGTAGGCACCGGGGAGCTGTTTTTT. Its translation: CASSLYFLAGVGTGELFF.

This clone was counted a single time. Other nucleotide sequences from this sample produce the same CDR3. The rearrangement links TRBV7-9 to TRBJ2-7; TRBD1 matches 11 bases. The CDR3 is 14 residues long. V dropped 0 bases and J dropped 6; count of bases not matched to a gene: 1. Germline V gene lookup returns CDR1 SEHNR and CDR2 FQNEAQ (reference sequence). The CDR3 sequence: CASSLAGTGGEQYF. The CDR3 coding sequence is TGTGCCAGCAGCTTAGCCGGGACAGGGGGCGAGCAGTACTTC.

The gene calls are TRBV2 and TRBJ1-4; tentatively, D is TRBD1 (5 bases). Germline CDR1 SNHLY, CDR2 FYNNEI. V shed 4 bases and J shed 8 bases, with 8 bases lying between them. The CDR3 has 12 amino acids. The CDR3 DNA follows: TGTGCCAGCAGTGCAGGGAGGGAAAAACTGTTTTTT. Its translation: CASSAGREKLFF.

V gene TRBV28 combines with J gene TRBJ2-5, with D unclear. This CDR3 has 12 amino acids. CDR1 is MDHEN and CDR2 is SYDVKM in the germline V gene. V lost 7 bases to trimming and J lost 5 bases, with 11 bases between them. The CDR3 nucleotides are TGTGCCAGCACACACTCGAGTGAGACCCAGTACTTC. It translates to CASTHSSETQYF. The variable domain in full, completed from reference TRBV28 and TRBJ2-5, reads DVKVTQSSRYLVKRTGEKVFLECVQDMDHENMFWYRQDPGLGLRLIYFSYDVKMKEKGDIPEGYSVSREKKERFSLILESASTNQTSMYLCASTHSSETQYFGPGTRLLVL.

The chain has TRBV18 and TRBJ1-2; a possible D gene is TRBD1 (5 bases). Germline V gene lookup returns CDR1 KGHSH and CDR2 LQKENI. V gave up 3 bases and J gave up 1 base, with 12 bases separating them. The length of the CDR3 is 15 residues. CDR3 loop: CASSPSRGVNYGYTF. The CDR3 DNA follows: TGTGCCAGCTCACCCTCCCGAGGGGTTAACTATGGCTACACCTTC.

This clone was observed a handful of times. CDR3 DNA: TGCGCCAGCAGCTTGGTTGTCGAGTCGGATACGCAGTATTTT. This codes for CASSLVVESDTQYF. The chain combines TRBV5-1 with TRBJ2-3; D unresolved. The CDR3 has 14 amino acids. Germline-derived CDR1 and CDR2 are SGHRS and YFSETQ. V lost 0 bases and J 6 bases, leaving 11 bases between the germline ends.

This clone has more than one count but fewer than ten. The chain joins TRBV19 to TRBJ1-5, with 7 bases that match TRBD1. CDR1 and CDR2 (germline): LNHDA, SQIVND (reference sequence). The CDR3 consists of 16 residues. The V gene end was trimmed by 9 bases and the J gene end by 4 bases; junction bases not matched to a gene: 15. The CDR3 sequence is CASPTRQGKGNQPQHF. CDR3 DNA: TGTGCCAGCCCGACCCGACAGGGAAAGGGTAATCAGCCCCAGCATTTT.

This clone was seen a few times. This sequence joins TRBV19 and TRBJ2-4; 7 bases match TRBD1. From germline, CDR1 is LNHDA and CDR2 SQIVND (reference sequence). The CDR3 has 15 amino acids. Trimming removed 4 bases from V and 6 bases from J; junction bases left unmatched: 9. The CDR3 loop reads CASSTRTGDGNIQYF. CDR3 coding DNA: TGTGCCAGTAGTACCCGTACAGGGGACGGAAACATTCAGTACTTC.